This TCR beta chain was identified during a study of identical twins. Study-level points and caveats: Insertions were reduced in abundant cord blood beta clonotypes but not in memory repertoires. Possibly, invariant MAIT and iNKT cells partly confounded zero-insertion analyses. The conclusions drew on cross-sectional statistical analysis instead of tracking the same donors.

The length of the CDR3 is 15 residues. J lost 8 bases, V lost 6 bases, and 9 bases had no gene match. Germline CDR1 SGHVS, CDR2 FQNEAQ. TCRdb recomputed calls from the 5' RACE reads with MiXCR, one row per CDR3 protein. The profile shows 1.5 million to 2 million distinct CDR3 sequences, about 32% of them singletons. This clonotype was detected a few times. Its cognate antigen is unknown. The sequence came from a newborn girl in good health. The rearrangement links TRBV7-8 to TRBJ1-4; 10 bases are shared with TRBD1. The sample comprised cord blood. CDR3 sequence (DNA): TGTGCCAGCAGAAGAAGAGGGACAGGGGCCGAAAAACTGTTTTTT. Protein: CASRRRGTGAEKLFF.